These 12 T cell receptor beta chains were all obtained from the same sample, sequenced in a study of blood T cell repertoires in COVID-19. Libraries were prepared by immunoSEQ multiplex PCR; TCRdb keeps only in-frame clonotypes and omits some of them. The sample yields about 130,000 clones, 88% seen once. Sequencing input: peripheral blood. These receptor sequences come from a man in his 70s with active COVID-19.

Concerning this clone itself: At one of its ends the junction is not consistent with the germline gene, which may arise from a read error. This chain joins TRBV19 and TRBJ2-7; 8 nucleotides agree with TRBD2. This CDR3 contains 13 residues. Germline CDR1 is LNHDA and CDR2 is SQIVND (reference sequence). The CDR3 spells CASRIAGGDEQYF. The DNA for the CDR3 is TGTGCCAGTCGTATTGCGGGAGGCGACGAGCAGTACTTC. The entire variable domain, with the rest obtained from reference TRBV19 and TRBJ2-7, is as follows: DGGITQSPKYLFRKEGQNVTLSCEQNLNHDAMYWYRQDPGQGLRLIYYSQIVNDFQKGDIAEGYSVSREKKESFPLTVTSAQKNPTAFYLCASRIAGGDEQYFGPGTRLTVT.

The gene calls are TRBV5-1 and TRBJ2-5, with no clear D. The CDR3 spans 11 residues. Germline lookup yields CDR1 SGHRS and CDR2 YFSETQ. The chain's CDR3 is CATTEEETQYF. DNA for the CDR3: TGCGCGACCACCGAGGAAGAGACCCAGTACTTC.

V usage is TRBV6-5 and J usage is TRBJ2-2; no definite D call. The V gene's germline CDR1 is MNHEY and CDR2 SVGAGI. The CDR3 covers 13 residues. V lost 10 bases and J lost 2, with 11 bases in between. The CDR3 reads CATTTSNTGELFF. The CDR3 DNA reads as TGTGCCACCACAACGTCCAACACCGGGGAGCTGTTTTTT.

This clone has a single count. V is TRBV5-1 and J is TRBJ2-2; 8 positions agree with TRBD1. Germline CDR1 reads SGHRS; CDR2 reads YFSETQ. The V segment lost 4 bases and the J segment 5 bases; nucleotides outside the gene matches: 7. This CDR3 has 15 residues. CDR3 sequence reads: CASSLPTGETGELFF. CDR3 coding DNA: TGCGCCAGCAGCCTACCGACAGGGGAGACCGGGGAGCTGTTTTTT.

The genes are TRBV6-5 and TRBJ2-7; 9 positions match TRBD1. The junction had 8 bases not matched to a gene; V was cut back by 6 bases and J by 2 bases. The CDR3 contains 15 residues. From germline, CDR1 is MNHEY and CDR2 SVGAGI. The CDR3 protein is CASSYMGQGTYEQYF. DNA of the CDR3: TGTGCCAGCAGCTATATGGGACAGGGAACCTACGAGCAGTACTTC.

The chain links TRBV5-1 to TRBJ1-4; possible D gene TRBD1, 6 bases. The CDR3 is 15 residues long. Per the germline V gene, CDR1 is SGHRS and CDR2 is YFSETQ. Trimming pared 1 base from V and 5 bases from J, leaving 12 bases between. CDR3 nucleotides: TGCGCCAGCAGCTTGACAGGGTCTCTGAATGAAAAACTGTTTTTT. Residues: CASSLTGSLNEKLFF.

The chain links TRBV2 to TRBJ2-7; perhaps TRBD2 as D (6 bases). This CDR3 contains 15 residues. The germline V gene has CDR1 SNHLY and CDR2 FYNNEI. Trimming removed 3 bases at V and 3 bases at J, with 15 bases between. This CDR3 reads CASSEGRSYIYEQYF. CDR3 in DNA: TGTGCCAGCAGTGAGGGGAGGTCCTACATCTACGAGCAGTACTTC.

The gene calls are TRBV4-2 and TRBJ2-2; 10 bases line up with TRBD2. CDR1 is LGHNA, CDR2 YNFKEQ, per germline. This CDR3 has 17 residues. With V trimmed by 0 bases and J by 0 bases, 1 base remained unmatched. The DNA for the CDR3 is TGTGCCAGCAGCCAAGAAGGACTAGCGGCGAACACCGGGGAGCTGTTTTTT. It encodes CASSQEGLAANTGELFF.

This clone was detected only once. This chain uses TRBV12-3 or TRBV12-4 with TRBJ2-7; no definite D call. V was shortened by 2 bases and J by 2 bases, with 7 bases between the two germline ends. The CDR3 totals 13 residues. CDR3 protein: CASSLIGPYEQYF. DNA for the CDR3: TGTGCCAGCAGTTTAATTGGCCCCTACGAGCAGTACTTC.

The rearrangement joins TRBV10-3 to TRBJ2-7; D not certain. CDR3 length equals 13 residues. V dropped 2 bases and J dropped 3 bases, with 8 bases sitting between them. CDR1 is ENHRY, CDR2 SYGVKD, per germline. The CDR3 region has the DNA TGTGCCATCAGTGAGCAGGTGGACTACGAGCAGTACTTC. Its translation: CAISEQVDYEQYF.

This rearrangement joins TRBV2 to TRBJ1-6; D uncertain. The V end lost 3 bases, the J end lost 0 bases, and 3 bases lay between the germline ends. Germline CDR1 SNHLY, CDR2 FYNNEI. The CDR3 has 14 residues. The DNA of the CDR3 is TGTGCCAGCAGTGAGAGCTCCTATAATTCACCCCTCCACTTT. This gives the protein CASSESSYNSPLHF.

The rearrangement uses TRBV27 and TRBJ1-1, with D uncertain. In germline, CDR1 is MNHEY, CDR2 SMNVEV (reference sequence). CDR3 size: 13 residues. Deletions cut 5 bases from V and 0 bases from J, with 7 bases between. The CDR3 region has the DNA TGTGCCAGCAGTAGACAAGTGAACACTGAAGCTTTCTTT. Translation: CASSRQVNTEAFF.